Listed below are T cell receptor beta chains from one sample, sequenced in a study of cytomegalovirus exposure and HLA in healthy donors. Produced via immunoSEQ multiplex PCR; TCRdb's table is partial and in-frame only. The sample includes about 150,000 clones, about four fifths of them seen just once. The sequenced material came from PBMCs. These receptors were obtained from a man younger than 30 in good health and CMV-seronegative. Each CDR3 is given with its conserved first and last residue. A D gene is named only where the DNA matches it firmly. Clone sizes are given selectively: once, few, many, or a class where the clone is expanded.

J | size | D | V | CDR3 | DNA
TRBJ2-7 | - | - | TRBV6-1 | CASSRSGLAGEQYF | TGTGCCAGCAGCCGAAGTGGACTGGCGGGTGAGCAGTACTTC
TRBJ2-1 | once | - | TRBV20-1 | CSVRETGLQFF | TGCAGTGTAAGGGAAACAGGCCTACAGTTCTTC
TRBJ1-2 | few | - | TRBV5-6 | CASSLKGQNYGYTF | TGTGCCAGCAGCTTAAAGGGACAAAACTATGGCTACACCTTC
TRBJ2-2 | once | TRBD1 | TRBV15 | CATSPLGQGTPGELFF | TGTGCCACCAGCCCTCTCGGACAGGGTACCCCCGGGGAGCTGTTTTTT
TRBJ2-1 | - | TRBD2 | TRBV7-9 | CASSLLAGSYNEQFF | TGTGCCAGCAGCCTTCTAGCGGGGAGTTACAATGAGCAGTTCTTC
TRBJ2-5 | - | - | TRBV4-1 | CASSQVMARVDQTQYF | TGCGCCAGCAGCCAAGTAATGGCCAGGGTGGATCAGACCCAGTACTTC
TRBJ2-7 | - | - | TRBV4-1 | CASSLDEFLREQYF | TGCGCCAGCAGCCTTGATGAATTCCTACGCGAGCAGTACTTC
TRBJ1-5 | - | - | TRBV10-3 | CAIRDAGGNQPQHF | TGTGCCATCAGGGACGCGGGGGGGAATCAGCCCCAGCATTTT
TRBJ1-5 | once | TRBD1 | TRBV6-5 | CASSNRGNQPQHF | TGTGCCAGCAGCAACAGGGGTAATCAGCCCCAGCATTTT
TRBJ2-7 | - | TRBD1 | TRBV6-1 | CASSSPGQTDYEQYF | TGTGCCAGCAGTTCCCCGGGACAGACCGACTACGAGCAGTACTTC
TRBJ2-2 | - | TRBD2 | TRBV10-3 | CAISELGSGGTGELFF | TGTGCCATCAGTGAGTTGGGTAGCGGGGGCACCGGGGAGCTGTTTTTT
TRBJ1-4 | - | - | TRBV5-8 | CASSLGQATNEKLFF | TGTGCCAGCAGCTTGGGACAAGCAACTAATGAAAAACTGTTTTTT
TRBJ1-3 | once | TRBD1 | TRBV5-3 | CARSSDRAGNTIYF | TGTGCCAGAAGCTCCGACAGGGCTGGAAACACCATATATTTT
TRBJ2-7 | - | - | TRBV6-6 | CASSLFLLSSYEQYF | TGTGCCAGCAGTCTTTTCCTTCTTAGCTCCTACGAGCAGTACTTC
TRBJ2-7 | - | TRBD1 | TRBV7-9 | CASRGTGGEQYF | TGTGCCAGCAGAGGGACAGGGGGCGAGCAGTACTTC
TRBJ2-7 | - | TRBD2 | TRBV5-1 | CASSLVGLAVSHEQYF | TGCGCCAGCAGCTTGGTTGGGCTAGCGGTGTCCCACGAGCAGTACTTC
TRBJ2-7 | once | TRBD1 | TRBV2 | CASSRGIMAGEQYF | TGTGCCAGCAGCAGGGGGATAATGGCGGGCGAGCAGTACTTC
TRBJ2-4 | few | - | TRBV6-1 | CASSDLDGQGSNIQYF | TGTGCCAGCAGTGATCTTGACGGGCAGGGCTCGAACATTCAGTACTTC
TRBJ2-5 | - | - | TRBV9 | CASSVGGLPLETQYF | TGTGCCAGCAGCGTAGGTGGACTACCTCTAGAGACCCAGTACTTC
TRBJ1-5 | few | TRBD1 | TRBV2 | CASSGQGWDQPQHF | TGTGCCAGCAGTGGACAGGGTTGGGATCAGCCCCAGCATTTT
TRBJ2-3 | once | TRBD1 | TRBV11-3 | CASSLGFSWTGRTDTQYF | TGTGCCAGCAGCTTAGGCTTCAGCTGGACAGGAAGGACAGATACGCAGTATTTT
TRBJ1-5 | - | TRBD1 | TRBV9 | CASSPGTEGQPQHF | TGTGCCAGCAGCCCCGGGACAGAGGGCCAGCCCCAGCATTTT
TRBJ2-7 | - | TRBD2 | TRBV5-1 | CASSFQGGEQYF | TGCGCCAGCAGCTTCCAGGGAGGGGAGCAGTACTTC
TRBJ1-5 | - | - | TRBV6-1 | CASSADRFSNQPQHF | TGTGCCAGCAGTGCCGACAGATTTAGCAATCAGCCCCAGCATTTT
TRBJ1-2 | - | - | TRBV2 | CASMALGSYTF | TGTGCCAGCATGGCGCTTGGGAGTTACACCTTC
TRBJ1-5 | - | - | TRBV7-9 | CASSLGGAGGSNQPQHF | TGTGCCAGCAGCTTGGGTGGTGCGGGGGGCAGCAATCAGCCCCAGCATTTT
TRBJ2-7 | few | TRBD2 | TRBV30 | CAWSVQRDTHSGRSEYF | TGTGCCTGGAGTGTACAACGGGACACCCATAGCGGGAGGTCGGAGTACTTC
TRBJ1-2 | - | TRBD1 | TRBV7-6 | CASSPGLQGTRGYTF | TGTGCCAGCAGCCCGGGATTACAGGGGACCCGCGGCTACACCTTC
TRBJ2-2 | - | - | TRBV15 | CATSTGFTGELFF | TGTGCCACCAGCACAGGGTTCACCGGGGAGCTGTTTTTT
TRBJ2-2 | - | TRBD2 | TRBV7-9 | CASSSGLVGELFF | TGTGCCAGCAGCTCCGGACTAGTTGGGGAGCTGTTTTTT
TRBJ1-1 | - | - | TRBV5-4 | CASSSGLNTEAFF | TGTGCCAGCAGCTCAGGACTTAACACTGAAGCTTTCTTT
TRBJ2-5 | once | - | TRBV6-1 | CASSDGVGETQYF | TGTGCCAGCAGTGACGGGGTAGGAGAGACCCAGTACTTC
TRBJ1-1 | - | - | TRBV19 | CASSWGLGADTEAFF | TGTGCCAGTAGTTGGGGTTTGGGGGCTGATACTGAAGCTTTCTTT
TRBJ2-5 | - | - | TRBV18 | CASSPRTGFQETQYF | TGTGCCAGCTCACCACGAACAGGCTTCCAAGAGACCCAGTACTTC
TRBJ1-5 | - | - | TRBV12-5 | CALKRRVGGNQPQHF | TGTGCTCTGAAAAGGCGGGTTGGGGGCAATCAGCCCCAGCATTTT
TRBJ2-7 | - | - | TRBV11-2 | CASTDGLLYEQYF | TGTGCCAGCACCGATGGACTGCTTTACGAGCAGTACTTC
TRBJ2-7 | - | TRBD2 | TRBV5-1 | CASSTGLAGGPPYEQYF | TGCGCCAGCAGCACGGGACTAGCGGGGGGACCACCCTACGAGCAGTACTTC
TRBJ1-2 | - | - | TRBV6-5 | CASSSRNYGYTF | TGTGCCAGCAGTTCCCGGAACTATGGCTACACCTTC
TRBJ1-2 | - | - | TRBV18 | CASSPVPGGQNYGYTF | TGTGCCAGCTCACCAGTCCCGGGAGGACAAAACTATGGCTACACCTTC
TRBJ1-1 | - | - | TRBV4-2 | CASSQDVARTEAFF | TGTGCCAGCAGCCAAGACGTGGCGAGGACTGAAGCTTTCTTT